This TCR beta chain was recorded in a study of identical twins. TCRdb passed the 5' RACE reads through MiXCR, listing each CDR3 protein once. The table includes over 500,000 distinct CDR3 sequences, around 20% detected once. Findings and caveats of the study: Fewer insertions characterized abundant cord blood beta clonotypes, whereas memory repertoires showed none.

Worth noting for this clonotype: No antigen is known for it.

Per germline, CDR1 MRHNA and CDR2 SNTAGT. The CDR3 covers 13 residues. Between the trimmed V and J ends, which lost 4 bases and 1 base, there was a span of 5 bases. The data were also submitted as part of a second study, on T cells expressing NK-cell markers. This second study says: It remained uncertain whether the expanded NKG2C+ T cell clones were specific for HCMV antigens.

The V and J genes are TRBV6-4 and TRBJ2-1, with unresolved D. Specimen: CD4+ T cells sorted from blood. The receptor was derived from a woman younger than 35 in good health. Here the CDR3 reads CASSAFSYNEQFF. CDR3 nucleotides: TGTGCCAGCAGTGCCTTTTCCTACAATGAGCAGTTCTTC.